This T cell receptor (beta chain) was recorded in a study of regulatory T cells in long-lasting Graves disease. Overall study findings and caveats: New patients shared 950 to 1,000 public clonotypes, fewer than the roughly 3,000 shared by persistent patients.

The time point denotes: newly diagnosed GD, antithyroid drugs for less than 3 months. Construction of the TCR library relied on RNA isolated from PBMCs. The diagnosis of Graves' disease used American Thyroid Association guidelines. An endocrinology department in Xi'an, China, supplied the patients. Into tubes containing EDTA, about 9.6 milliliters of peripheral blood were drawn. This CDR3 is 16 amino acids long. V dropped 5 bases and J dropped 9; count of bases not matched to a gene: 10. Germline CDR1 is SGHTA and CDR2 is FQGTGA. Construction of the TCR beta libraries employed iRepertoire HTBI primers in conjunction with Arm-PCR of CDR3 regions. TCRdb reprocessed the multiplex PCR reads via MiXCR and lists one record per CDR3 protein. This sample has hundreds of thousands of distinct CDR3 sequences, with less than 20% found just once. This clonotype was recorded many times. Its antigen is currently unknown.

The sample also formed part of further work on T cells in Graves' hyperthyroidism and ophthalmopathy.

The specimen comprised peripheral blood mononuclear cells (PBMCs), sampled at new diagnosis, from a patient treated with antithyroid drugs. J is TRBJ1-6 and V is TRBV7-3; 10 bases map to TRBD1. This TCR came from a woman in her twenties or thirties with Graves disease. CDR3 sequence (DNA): TGTGCCAGCAGCCCCCGGGACAGGGGCTTTTTTTCACCCCTCCACTTT. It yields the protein CASSPRDRGFFSPLHF. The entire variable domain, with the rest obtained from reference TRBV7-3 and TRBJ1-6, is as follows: GAGVSQTPSNKVTEKGKYVELRCDPISGHTALYWYRQSLGQGPEFLIYFQGTGAADDSGLPNDRFFAVRPEGSVSTLKIQRTERGDSAVYLCASSPRDRGFFSPLHFGNGTRLTVT.